This section outlines one TCR beta chain sequence together with its context. Its antigen specificity is not known. No per-base quality is available; no much larger clone lies one base away. According to the germline V gene (reference sequence), CDR1 reads MNHEY and CDR2 reads SMNVEV. Trimming removed 0 bases from V and 5 bases from J, leaving 14 bases between the germline ends. Reading from cysteine to phenylalanine, the CDR3 counts 16 amino acids. Just CDR3 DNA is preserved here, 48 bases in frame from base 1. This sample is drawn from a study of response to subunit inactivated influenza vaccine (dated by TCRdb to 2017 to 2018). Broadly, across the study: The study used deep quantitative T cell receptor repertoire profiling to track responses to a trivalent subunit inactivated influenza vaccine.

To prepare the library, RT-PCR was applied. Sequenced on an Illumina HiSeq 2500. Starting from the raw public reads, TCRdb applied fastp trimming at Q25, assembled clones with MiXCR and retained in-frame beta chains. Each entry merges the rows of one CDR3 protein and shows their most common DNA and genes. The sample table records some 850,000 distinct CDR3 sequences; around a sixth of these occur just once. The ten largest clones add up to 11% of the sample. Broader findings and caveats from the paper: The authors suggested that each seasonal influenza vaccination may recruit only a limited number of new T cells.

Sequenced material: PBMCs from blood, taken about 5 days after vaccination. The receptor's source is a man between 45 and 60 years old who received an inactivated influenza vaccine. Donor details come from another sample of the same person, matched by shared clones. The V gene is TRBV27 and the J gene is TRBJ2-1; a tentative D call is TRBD2 (5 bases match). DNA sequence: TGTGCCAGCAGTTTATCTGGAGCGGATCTTAACAATGAGCAGTTCTTC. The resulting protein is CASSLSGADLNNEQFF.